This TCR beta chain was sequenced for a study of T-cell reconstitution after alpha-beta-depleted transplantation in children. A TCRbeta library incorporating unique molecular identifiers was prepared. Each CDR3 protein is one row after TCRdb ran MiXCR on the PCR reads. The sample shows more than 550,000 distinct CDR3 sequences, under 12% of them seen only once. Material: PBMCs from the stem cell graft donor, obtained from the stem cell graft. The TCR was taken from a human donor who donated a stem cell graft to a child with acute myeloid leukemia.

In DNA form, the CDR3 reads TGCAGCGTTGGAGTAAGCGGGAGGGCCGGAGATACGCAGTATTTT. This gives the protein CSVGVSGRAGDTQYF. J is TRBJ2-3 and V is TRBV29-1; TRBD2 matches 10 bases. In germline, CDR1 is SQVTM, CDR2 ANQGSEA. The trim removed 4 bases at V and 5 bases at J, leaving 9 bases unmatched. This CDR3 is 15 amino acids long.